This T cell receptor beta chain was retrieved from a study of T cell responses to AZD1222 COVID-19 vaccine. Only in-frame clones appear in the TCRdb table, and some are missing; sequencing was by immunoSEQ multiplex PCR. The sample yields over 100,000 clones, more than 75% seen once. V was pared by 3 bases and J by 5 bases, with 13 bases between. Germline V gene sequence: CDR1 MDHEN, CDR2 SYDVKM. This CDR3 is built from 14 residues. The sequence was obtained from an adult in good health. The J gene is TRBJ2-5, the V gene TRBV28; D is undetermined. This specimen was peripheral blood, taken on day 0 of AZD1222 vaccination. The CDR3 DNA follows: TGTGCCAGCAGTTTCGACCGAACCGGGGAGACCCAGTACTTC. Protein: CASSFDRTGETQYF.